This T cell receptor beta chain was sequenced for a study of cytomegalovirus exposure and HLA in healthy donors. General study findings and limits: With later analysis, a missense DCLRE1C variant became linked to TCR beta V- and J-gene trimming. Common viral pathogens seemed, in a later analysis, to connect with several of the most significant clusters. The study recorded 150 to 200 TCR beta chains that were cytomegalovirus-associated.

Amplification used 60 Vbeta primers and 13 Jbeta primers. The method was immunoSEQ multiplex PCR; TCRdb's version includes in-frame clones alone and lacks a portion of them. The sample gives some 180,000 clones, 80% of which show up once; more than 1.1% is in the top ten. With V trimmed by 0 bases and J by 0 bases, 4 bases remained unmatched. Germline V gene data show CDR1 as LNHNV and CDR2 as YYDKDF (reference sequence). The CDR3 runs 17 residues. For this clone: Its antigen is unknown.

The TCR sequence derives from a girl aged 5-17 years in good health and CMV-seropositive. The sequenced sample was PBMCs. The chain recombines TRBV15 with TRBJ1-5, with 8 bases fitting TRBD1. The CDR3 reads CATSREWGQVSNQPQHF. The DNA of the CDR3 is TGTGCCACCAGCAGAGAGTGGGGACAGGTTAGCAATCAGCCCCAGCATTTT.